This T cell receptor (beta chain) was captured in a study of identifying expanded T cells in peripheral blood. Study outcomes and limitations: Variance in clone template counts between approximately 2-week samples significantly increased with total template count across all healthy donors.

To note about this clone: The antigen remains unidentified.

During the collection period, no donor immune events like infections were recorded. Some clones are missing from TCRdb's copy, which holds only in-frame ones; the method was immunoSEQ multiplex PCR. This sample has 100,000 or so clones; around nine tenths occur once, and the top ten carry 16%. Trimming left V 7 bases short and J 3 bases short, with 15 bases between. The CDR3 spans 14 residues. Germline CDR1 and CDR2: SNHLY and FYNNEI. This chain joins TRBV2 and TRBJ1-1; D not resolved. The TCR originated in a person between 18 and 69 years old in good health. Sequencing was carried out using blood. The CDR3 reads CASTGEGGYTEAFF. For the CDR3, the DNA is TGTGCCAGCACCGGGGAGGGTGGTTACACTGAAGCTTTCTTT.